The present TCR beta chain was sequenced within a study of T-cell reconstitution after alpha-beta-depleted transplantation in children. The study's findings and limits: Elevated TCRbeta diversity at day 60 was traced, in some patients, to surviving recipient T cells and thymic progenitors. T cells produced anew were the main source of T-cell counts and diversity one year after transplant. About two months after transplant, alpha-beta T cells reportedly came from several hundred expanded graft clones.

J was trimmed by 5 bases and V by 8 bases; bases with no gene match: 5. Germline CDR1 and CDR2: MNHNS and SASEGT. The CDR3 totals 13 residues. At least ten counts were recorded for this clonotype. No antigen is known for it. Preparation of the TCRbeta library was carried out with unique molecular identifiers. TCRdb reanalysed the PCR reads using MiXCR and keeps one entry per CDR3 protein. Among 550,000 to 800,000 distinct CDR3 sequences listed, about an eighth were seen once. The origin of this receptor is a girl aged 2-10 years with congenital amegakaryocytic thrombocytopenia, due to receive a stem cell transplant. The chain links TRBV6-1 to TRBJ1-1, with 10 nucleotides matching TRBD1. The starting material was PBMCs, obtained before TCRalphabeta/CD19-depleted stem cell transplant. CDR3 nucleotide sequence: TGTGCCAGCTGGGGACAGGGGAGGACTGAAGCTTTCTTT. This translates into CASWGQGRTEAFF.